This T cell receptor beta chain appears in the sequencing data of a study of shared clonotypes between healthy human individuals. Study-wide results and limits: Larger estimated richness was generally recorded for naive subsets relative to memory subsets.

Concerning this clone: Its antigen is not known. Relative to the germline gene, one junction end is altered; a read error may explain this.

Libraries were prepared by immunoSEQ multiplex PCR; TCRdb keeps only in-frame clonotypes and omits some of them. The data contain about 120,000 clones, 55% to 80% of them seen just once; the ten biggest clones take up approximately 23%. The CDR3 totals 14 residues. The germline V gene has CDR1 SQVTM and CDR2 ANQGSEA. The TCR sequence derives from a woman between 25 and 40 years old in good health. The material sequenced was memory CD8+ T cells sorted from blood. The subset is: CD45RO+ cells pooled with CCR7-negative TemRA cells. V is TRBV29-1 and J is TRBJ2-2, with TRBD2 matching over 7 bases. Here the CDR3 reads CSVEGLANTGELFF. CDR3 bases: TGCAGCGTGGAAGGACTAGCGAACACCGGGGAGCTGTTTTTT.